These 18 T cell receptor beta chains originate from one sample sequenced in a study of breast tumors, draining lymph nodes, adjacent tissues. Using its own MiXCR run on the multiplex PCR reads, TCRdb lists one record per CDR3 protein. Of around 250,000 distinct CDR3 sequences detected, less than 40% appear once; the ten largest clones hold 3.6%. The lymph nodes were axillary draining lymph nodes from breast cancer patients. The source material was axillary lymph node tissue. The receptors shown here come from a female donor with breast cancer. Some clones in this sample may be carry-over from other donors' samples.

This clonotype came up a few times. The chain recombines TRBV12-3 or TRBV12-4 with TRBJ2-1, with 7 bases aligning to TRBD2. Unmatched junction bases numbered 5, after V lost 4 bases and J lost 5 bases. The CDR3 has 14 amino acids. CDR3 region: CASSSGLQNNEQFF. For the CDR3, the DNA is TGTGCCAGCAGTTCGGGACTACAAAACAATGAGCAGTTCTTC.

This clonotype was counted at least ten times. The junction departs from the called germline gene at one end, perhaps through a read error. V and J are TRBV5-1 and TRBJ2-2; D unresolved. CDR3 length: 12 amino acids. Looked up from germline, CDR1 is SGHRS and CDR2 is YFSETQ. CDR3 sequence: CASSFNTGELFF. The CDR3 DNA reads TGTGCCAGCAGCTTCAACACCGGGGAGCTGTTTTTT.

This clonotype was seen many times. This chain uses TRBV11-2 with TRBJ1-2; TRBD1 is a possible D gene (5 bases). The CDR3 consists of 14 residues. Trimming took off 4 bases at V and 5 bases at J, with 14 bases between the two ends. The germline gives CDR1 SGHAT, CDR2 FQNNGV. CDR3 DNA: TGTGCCAGCAGCTCCCCGGGGACGGATTATGGCTACACCTTC. Translation: CASSSPGTDYGYTF.

This clonotype occurred many times. The chain links TRBV5-6 to TRBJ2-6; TRBD1 matches 8 bases. Per the germline V gene, CDR1 is SGHDT and CDR2 is YYEEEE. The CDR3 spans 17 residues. The V gene end was trimmed by 6 bases and the J gene end by 0 bases; junction bases not matched to a gene: 8. The CDR3 bases are TGTGCCAGCATACCTGGAACAGGGGGCTCTGGGGCCAACGTCCTGACTTTC. This encodes CASIPGTGGSGANVLTF.

Remarks on this clonotype: This may be a read error, as it is one base from a much larger clone. The V and J genes are TRBV5-6 and TRBJ1-5; tentative D call: TRBD1 (6 bases). Trimming removed 4 bases from V and 3 bases from J, with 14 bases in between. Germline V CDR1 and CDR2: SGHDT, YYEEEE. The CDR3 totals 15 residues. CDR3 residues: CASSMRDIVNQPQHF. Here the CDR3 DNA reads TGTGCCAGCAGCATGAGGGACATCGTCAATCAGCCCCAGCATTTT.

This chain connects TRBV19 to TRBJ1-2; 9 bases line up with TRBD1. This CDR3 has 13 residues. In germline, CDR1 is LNHDA, CDR2 SQIVND (reference sequence). The V segment lost 5 bases and the J segment 8 bases; nucleotides outside the gene matches: 6. The CDR3 bases are TGTGCCAGTAGTTTCGGACAGGGGACAGGCTACACCTTC. Translation gives CASSFGQGTGYTF.

This clonotype was recorded at least ten times. V usage is TRBV4-2 and J usage is TRBJ1-2, with D perhaps TRBD1 (5 bases). CDR1 is LGHNA, CDR2 YNFKEQ, per germline. Trimming shortened V by 0 bases and J by 10 bases, and 9 bases separated the two germline ends. This CDR3 has 12 residues. CDR3 loop: CASSQDLGPYTF. In DNA, the CDR3 is TGTGCCAGCAGCCAAGATCTGGGACCCTACACCTTC.

To note about this clonotype: Its ends do not fully match the called genes, so a read error is possible. The chain has TRBV5-1 and TRBJ2-2; 12 bases match TRBD1. Per the germline V gene, CDR1 is SGHRS and CDR2 is YFSETQ. This CDR3 is built from 19 residues. Written as DNA, the CDR3 is TGCGCCAGCAGCTCGACTACGGGACAGGGGGCGCGCGGAACCGGGGAGCTGTCTTGG. Its protein product is CASSSTTGQGARGTGELSW.

The chain uses TRBV5-1 and TRBJ2-7; TRBD1 agrees at 7 bases. CDR1 and CDR2 (germline): SGHRS, YFSETQ. V lost 4 bases, J lost 3 bases, and 10 bases stayed unmatched. There are 15 residues in the CDR3. The CDR3 sequence: CASSPLWDRIYEQYF. CDR3 in DNA: TGCGCCAGCAGCCCTCTTTGGGACAGAATCTACGAGCAGTACTTC.

J is TRBJ2-4 and V is TRBV11-2; D remains unclear. This CDR3 region has 12 residues. Germline V gene sequence: CDR1 SGHAT, CDR2 FQNNGV. The germline V and J ends were trimmed by 3 bases and 6 bases, with 6 bases remaining between them. The CDR3 DNA sequence: TGTGCCAGCAGCTTCCTGGGAAACATTCAGTACTTC. Its protein is CASSFLGNIQYF.

This clonotype was seen more than once but under ten times. This may be a read error, as it is one base from a much larger clone. Lacking the conserved final phenylalanine or tryptophan, this CDR3 likely reflects a read error. The DNA is left out, because the CDR3 cannot be placed on it with certainty; the CDR3 is given as TCRdb lists it. The chain recombines TRBV9 with TRBJ2-7; the table names TRBD1, a call not compared with the DNA. In germline, CDR1 is SGDLS, CDR2 YYNGEE. The CDR3 numbers 13 amino acids, ends counted. The CDR3 sequence: CASSDRDGTRMYS.

The V call is TRBV5-4, the J call TRBJ1-5; D ambiguous. The germline V gene encodes CDR1 SGHNT and CDR2 YYREEE (reference sequence). This CDR3 comprises 13 residues. V lost 0 bases and J 5 bases, leaving 6 bases between the germline ends. The CDR3 DNA sequence: TGTGCCAGCAGCTTGGGCCGGGATCAGCCCCAGCATTTT. It encodes CASSLGRDQPQHF.

This clonotype was observed many times. The junction does not match germline at one end; this may be a read error. This chain links TRBV6-6 with TRBJ1-4; D is unclear. The germline gives CDR1 MNHNY, CDR2 SVGAGI (reference sequence). This CDR3 region has 13 residues. The CDR3 loop is CASSHSSREKLFF. CDR3 sequence (DNA): TGTGCCAGCAGTCACTCGTCCCGTGAAAAACTGTTTTTT.

In the case of this clonotype: A much larger clone differs from this one at a single base, so this may be a read error. This chain links TRBV11-2 with TRBJ2-1, with a possible D match to TRBD2 (6 bases). Trimming pared 3 bases from V and 6 bases from J, leaving 12 bases between. Looked up from germline, CDR1 is SGHAT and CDR2 is FQNNGV. The CDR3 has 14 amino acids. CDR3 sequence: CASSLTGTPNEQFF. CDR3 bases: TGTGCCAGCAGCTTGACCGGGACTCCCAATGAGCAGTTCTTC.

This clonotype came up many times. The chain links TRBV11-1 to TRBJ2-1; 12 nucleotides agree with TRBD2. The germline CDR1 and CDR2 sequences are SGHAT and FQDESV (reference sequence). The CDR3 totals 14 residues. The junction had 4 bases not matched to a gene; V was cut back by 4 bases and J by 9 bases. The CDR3 coding sequence is TGTGCCAGCAGCTCCCTAGCGGGAGGGAGTGAGCAGTTCTTC. Its translation: CASSSLAGGSEQFF.

This clonotype has at least ten counts. V gene TRBV7-9 combines with J gene TRBJ2-5, with a possible D match to TRBD1 (5 bases). The V and J ends lost 5 bases and 5 bases respectively, with 12 bases between them. Germline CDR1 is SEHNR and CDR2 is FQNEAQ (reference sequence). The CDR3 sequence is 13 residues long. The CDR3 coding sequence is TGTGCCAGCAGCCCCAGGGTGGGGGAGACCCAGTACTTC. Residues: CASSPRVGETQYF. The variable domain in full, with the rest retrieved from reference TRBV7-9 and TRBJ2-5, is DTGVSQNPRHKITKRGQNVTFRCDPISEHNRLYWYRQTLGQGPEFLTYFQNEAQLEKSRLLSDRFSAERPKGSFSTLEIQRTEQGDSAMYLCASSPRVGETQYFGPGTRLLVL.

This clonotype was seen ten or more times. The gene calls are TRBV4-1 and TRBJ2-7; D gene unclear. The V end was cut by 0 bases, the J end by 7 bases, with 13 bases between. The CDR3 totals 14 residues. Germline V gene data show CDR1 as MGHRA and CDR2 as YSYEKL. The CDR3 sequence is CASSQERARGEQYF. The CDR3 nucleotides are TGCGCCAGCAGCCAAGAAAGGGCAAGAGGTGAGCAGTACTTC.

The chain employs TRBV10-3 and TRBJ1-2; D perhaps matches TRBD1 (5 bases). Germline-derived CDR1 and CDR2 are ENHRY and SYGVKD. The CDR3 is 12 residues long. Trimming cost V 3 bases and J 7 bases, with 9 bases left between them. In DNA, the CDR3 is TGTGCCATCAGTGAACTGGGGGGTGGCTACACCTTC. Amino acid sequence: CAISELGGGYTF.